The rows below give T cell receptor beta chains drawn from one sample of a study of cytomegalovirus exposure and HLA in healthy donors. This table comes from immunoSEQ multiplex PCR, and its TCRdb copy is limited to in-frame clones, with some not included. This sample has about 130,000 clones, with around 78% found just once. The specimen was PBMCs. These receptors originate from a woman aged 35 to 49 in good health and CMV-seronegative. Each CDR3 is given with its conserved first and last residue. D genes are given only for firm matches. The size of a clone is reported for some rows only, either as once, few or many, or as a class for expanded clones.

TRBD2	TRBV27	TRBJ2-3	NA	CASSSLAGSLRDTQYF	TGTGCCAGCAGTTCCCTAGCGGGGTCTCTCCGAGATACGCAGTATTTT
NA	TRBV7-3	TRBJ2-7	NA	CASSLGGAGYEQYF	TGTGCCAGCAGCTTAGGAGGGGCGGGCTACGAGCAGTACTTC
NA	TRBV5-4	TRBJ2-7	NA	CASSQGGGNTYEQYF	TGTGCCAGCAGCCAGGGGGGAGGCAACACCTACGAGCAGTACTTC
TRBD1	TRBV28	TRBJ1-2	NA	CASSLWKGAGYTF	TGTGCCAGCAGTTTATGGAAGGGGGCTGGCTACACCTTC
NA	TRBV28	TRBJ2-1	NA	CASRNQVYNEQFF	TGTGCCAGCAGAAATCAGGTATACAATGAGCAGTTCTTC
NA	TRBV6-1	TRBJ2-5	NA	CASSDGLQGETQYF	TGTGCCAGCAGTGATGGCCTCCAGGGTGAGACCCAGTACTTC
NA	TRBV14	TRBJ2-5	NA	CASSQSGLKETQYF	TGTGCCAGCAGCCAATCAGGGCTGAAAGAGACCCAGTACTTC
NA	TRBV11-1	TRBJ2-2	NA	CASSHREGGELFF	TGTGCCAGCAGCCACAGGGAGGGCGGGGAGCTGTTTTTT
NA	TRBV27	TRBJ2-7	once	CASSSAGAYEQYF	TGTGCCAGCAGTTCAGCAGGGGCGTACGAGCAGTACTTC
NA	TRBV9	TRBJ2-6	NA	CASSQQGSGANGLTF	TGTGCCAGCAGCCAACAGGGAAGTGGGGCCAACGGCCTGACTTTC
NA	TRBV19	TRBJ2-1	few	CASSIAASSNNEQFF	TGTGCCAGTAGTATTGCGGCCTCCTCCAACAATGAGCAGTTCTTC
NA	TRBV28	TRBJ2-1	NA	CASSEQDSYNEQFF	TGTGCCAGCAGTGAGCAGGACTCCTACAATGAGCAGTTCTTC